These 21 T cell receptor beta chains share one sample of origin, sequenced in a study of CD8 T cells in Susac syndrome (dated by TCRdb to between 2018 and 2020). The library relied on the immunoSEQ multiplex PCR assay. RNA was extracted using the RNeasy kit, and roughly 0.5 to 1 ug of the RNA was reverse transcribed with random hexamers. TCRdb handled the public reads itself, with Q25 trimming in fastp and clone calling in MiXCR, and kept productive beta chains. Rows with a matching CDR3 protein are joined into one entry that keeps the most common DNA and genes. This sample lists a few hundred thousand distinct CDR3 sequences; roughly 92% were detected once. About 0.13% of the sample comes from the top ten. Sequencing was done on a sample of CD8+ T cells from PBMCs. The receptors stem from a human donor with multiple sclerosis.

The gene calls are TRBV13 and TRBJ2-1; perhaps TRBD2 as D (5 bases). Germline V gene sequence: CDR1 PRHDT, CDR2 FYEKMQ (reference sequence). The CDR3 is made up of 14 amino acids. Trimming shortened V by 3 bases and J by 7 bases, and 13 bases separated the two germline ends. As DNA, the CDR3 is TGTGCCAGCAGCTTCCCTAGCTCTGCAAATGAGCAGTTCTTC. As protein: CASSFPSSANEQFF. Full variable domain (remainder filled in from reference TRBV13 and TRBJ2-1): AAGVIQSPRHLIKEKRETATLKCYPIPRHDTVYWYQQGPGQDPQFLISFYEKMQSDKGSIPDRFSAQQFSDYHSELNMSSLELGDSALYFCASSFPSSANEQFFGPGTRLTVL.

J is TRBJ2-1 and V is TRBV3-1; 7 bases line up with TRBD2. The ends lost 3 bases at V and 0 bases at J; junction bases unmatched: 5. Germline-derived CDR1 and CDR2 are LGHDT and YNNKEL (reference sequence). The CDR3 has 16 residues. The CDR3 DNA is TGTGCCAGCAGCCACCTTCTAGCGGCCTCCTACAATGAGCAGTTCTTC. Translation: CASSHLLAASYNEQFF.

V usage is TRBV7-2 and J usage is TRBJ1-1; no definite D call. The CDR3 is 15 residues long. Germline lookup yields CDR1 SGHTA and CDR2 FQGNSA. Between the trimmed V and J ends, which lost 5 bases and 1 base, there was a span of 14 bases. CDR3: CASSPLSGTNTEAFF. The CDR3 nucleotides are TGTGCCAGCAGCCCACTCTCCGGAACGAACACTGAAGCTTTCTTT.

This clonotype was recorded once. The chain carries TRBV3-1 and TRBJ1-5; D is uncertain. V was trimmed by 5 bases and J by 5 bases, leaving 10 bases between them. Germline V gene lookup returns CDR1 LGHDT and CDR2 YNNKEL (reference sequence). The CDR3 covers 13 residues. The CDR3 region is CASSETMDQPQHF. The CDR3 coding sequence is TGTGCCAGCAGCGAAACGATGGATCAGCCCCAGCATTTT.

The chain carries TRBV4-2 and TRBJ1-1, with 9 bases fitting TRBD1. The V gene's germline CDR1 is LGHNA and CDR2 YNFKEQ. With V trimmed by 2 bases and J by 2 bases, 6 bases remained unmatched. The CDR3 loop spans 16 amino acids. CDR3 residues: CASSQRGTGINTEAFF. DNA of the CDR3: TGTGCCAGCAGCCAAAGGGGGACAGGGATTAACACTGAAGCTTTCTTT.

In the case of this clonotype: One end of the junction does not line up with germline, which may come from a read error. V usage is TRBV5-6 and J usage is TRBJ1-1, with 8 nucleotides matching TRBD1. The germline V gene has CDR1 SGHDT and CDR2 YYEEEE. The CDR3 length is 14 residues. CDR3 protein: CASCLGQGVTEAFF. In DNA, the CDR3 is TGTGCCAGCTGCTTAGGACAGGGTGTGACTGAAGCTTTCTTT.

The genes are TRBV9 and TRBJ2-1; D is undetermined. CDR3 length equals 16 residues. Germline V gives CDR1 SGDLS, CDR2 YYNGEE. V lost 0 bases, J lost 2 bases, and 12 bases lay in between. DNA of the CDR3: TGTGCCAGCAGCGTAGCGGAGTCCCCTACCTACAATGAGCAGTTCTTC. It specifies CASSVAESPTYNEQFF.

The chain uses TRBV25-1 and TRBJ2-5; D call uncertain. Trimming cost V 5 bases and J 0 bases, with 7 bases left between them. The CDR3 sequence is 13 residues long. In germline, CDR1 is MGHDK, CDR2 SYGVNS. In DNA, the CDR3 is TGTGCCAGCAGTACAGATTACCAAGAGACCCAGTACTTC. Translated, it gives CASSTDYQETQYF.

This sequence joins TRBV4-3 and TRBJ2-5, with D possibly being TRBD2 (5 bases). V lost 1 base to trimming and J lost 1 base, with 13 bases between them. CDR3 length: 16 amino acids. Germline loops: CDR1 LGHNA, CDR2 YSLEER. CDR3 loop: CASSQGTLTAQETQYF. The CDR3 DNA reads TGCGCCAGCAGCCAAGGGACTCTCACGGCCCAAGAGACCCAGTACTTC.

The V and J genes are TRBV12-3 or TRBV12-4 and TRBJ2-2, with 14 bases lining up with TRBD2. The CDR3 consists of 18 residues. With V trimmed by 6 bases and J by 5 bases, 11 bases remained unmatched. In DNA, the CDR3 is TGTGCCAGCAGCCACGAGACTAGCGGGAGGGCCTGGACCGGGGAGCTGTTTTTT. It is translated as CASSHETSGRAWTGELFF.

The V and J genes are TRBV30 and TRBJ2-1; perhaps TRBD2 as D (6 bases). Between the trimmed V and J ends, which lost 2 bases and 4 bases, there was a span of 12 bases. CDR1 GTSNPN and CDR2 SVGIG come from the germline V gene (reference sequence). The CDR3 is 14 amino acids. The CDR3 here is CAWSPLEGYNEQFF. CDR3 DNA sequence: TGTGCCTGGAGTCCCCTGGAGGGATACAATGAGCAGTTCTTC.

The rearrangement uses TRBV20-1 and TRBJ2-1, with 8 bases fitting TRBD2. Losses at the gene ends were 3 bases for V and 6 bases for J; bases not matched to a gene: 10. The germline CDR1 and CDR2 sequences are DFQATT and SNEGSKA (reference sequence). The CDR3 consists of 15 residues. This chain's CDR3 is CSASGGLAGFNEQFF. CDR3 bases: TGCAGTGCTAGCGGTGGGCTAGCGGGCTTCAATGAGCAGTTCTTC.

The CDR3 loop is CSARVRSSYNEQFF. The CDR3 DNA follows: TGCAGTGCTAGAGTAAGAAGCTCCTACAATGAGCAGTTCTTC. V is TRBV20-1 and J is TRBJ2-1; no firm D call. Trimming took off 1 base at V and 0 bases at J, with 7 bases between the two ends. Germline lookup yields CDR1 DFQATT and CDR2 SNEGSKA (reference sequence). The CDR3 spans 14 residues.

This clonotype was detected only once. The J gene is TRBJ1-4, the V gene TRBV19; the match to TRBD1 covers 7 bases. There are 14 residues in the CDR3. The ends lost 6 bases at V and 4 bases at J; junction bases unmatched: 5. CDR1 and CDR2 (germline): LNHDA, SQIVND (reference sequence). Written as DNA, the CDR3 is TGTGCCAGTAGCACAGGGGCGAGTAATGAAAAACTGTTTTTT. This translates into CASSTGASNEKLFF.

The CDR3 sequence: CASSHGPFTEAFF. The CDR3 DNA sequence: TGTGCCAGCAGCCATGGGCCTTTTACTGAAGCTTTCTTT. The V call is TRBV3-1, the J call TRBJ1-1; D unresolved. The CDR3 covers 13 residues. V lost 3 bases and J lost 5, with 10 bases in between. The V gene's germline CDR1 is LGHDT and CDR2 YNNKEL (reference sequence).

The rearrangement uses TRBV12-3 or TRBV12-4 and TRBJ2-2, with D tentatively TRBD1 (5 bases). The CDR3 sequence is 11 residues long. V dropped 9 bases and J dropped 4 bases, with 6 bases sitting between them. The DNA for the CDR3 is TGTGCCAGTGGGGCCACCGGGGAGCTGTTTTTT. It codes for CASGATGELFF.

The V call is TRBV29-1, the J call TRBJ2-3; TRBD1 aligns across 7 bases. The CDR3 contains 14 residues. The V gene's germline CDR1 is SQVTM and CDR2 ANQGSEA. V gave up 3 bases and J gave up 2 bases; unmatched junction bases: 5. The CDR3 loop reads CSVEGDSSTDTQYF. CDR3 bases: TGCAGCGTTGAGGGGGACAGCTCCACAGATACGCAGTATTTT.

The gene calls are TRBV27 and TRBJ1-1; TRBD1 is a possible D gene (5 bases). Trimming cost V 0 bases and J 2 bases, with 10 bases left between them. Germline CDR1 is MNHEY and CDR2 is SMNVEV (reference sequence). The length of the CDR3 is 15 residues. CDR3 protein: CASSLSAGDNTEAFF. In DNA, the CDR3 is TGTGCCAGCAGTTTATCCGCGGGGGATAACACTGAAGCTTTCTTT.

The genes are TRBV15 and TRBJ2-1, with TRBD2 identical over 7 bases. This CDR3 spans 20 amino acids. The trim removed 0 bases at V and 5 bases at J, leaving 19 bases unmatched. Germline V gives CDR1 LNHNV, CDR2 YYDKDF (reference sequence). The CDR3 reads CATSRDRTSSPLKWNNEQFF. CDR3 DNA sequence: TGTGCCACCAGCAGAGATCGGACTAGTAGTCCCCTAAAGTGGAACAATGAGCAGTTCTTC.

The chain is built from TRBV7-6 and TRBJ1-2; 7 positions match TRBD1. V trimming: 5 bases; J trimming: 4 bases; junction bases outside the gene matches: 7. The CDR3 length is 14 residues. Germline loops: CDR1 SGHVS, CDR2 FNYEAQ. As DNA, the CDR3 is TGTGCCAGCAGCCCGGGTCCAGGGGGCTATGGCTACACCTTC. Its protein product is CASSPGPGGYGYTF.

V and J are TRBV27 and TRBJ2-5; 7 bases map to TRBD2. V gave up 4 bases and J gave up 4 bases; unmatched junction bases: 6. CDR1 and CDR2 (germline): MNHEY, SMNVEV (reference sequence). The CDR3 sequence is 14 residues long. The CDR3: CASSSGPSGETQYF. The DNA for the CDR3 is TGTGCCAGCAGTTCCGGGCCTAGCGGAGAGACCCAGTACTTC.